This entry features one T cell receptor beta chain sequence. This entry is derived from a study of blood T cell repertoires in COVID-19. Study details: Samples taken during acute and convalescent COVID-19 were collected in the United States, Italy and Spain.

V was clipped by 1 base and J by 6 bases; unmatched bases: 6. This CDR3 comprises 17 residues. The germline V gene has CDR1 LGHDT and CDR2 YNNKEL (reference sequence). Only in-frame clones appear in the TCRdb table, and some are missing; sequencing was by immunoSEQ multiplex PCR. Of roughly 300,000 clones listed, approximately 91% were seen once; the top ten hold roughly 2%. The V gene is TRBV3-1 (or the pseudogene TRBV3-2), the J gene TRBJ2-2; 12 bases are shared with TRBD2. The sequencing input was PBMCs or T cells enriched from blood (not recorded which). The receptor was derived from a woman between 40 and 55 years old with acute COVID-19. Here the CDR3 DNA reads TGTGCCAGCAGCCAAGCTAGCGGGAGGGCCAGGCCCGGGGAGCTGTTTTTT. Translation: CASSQASGRARPGELFF.